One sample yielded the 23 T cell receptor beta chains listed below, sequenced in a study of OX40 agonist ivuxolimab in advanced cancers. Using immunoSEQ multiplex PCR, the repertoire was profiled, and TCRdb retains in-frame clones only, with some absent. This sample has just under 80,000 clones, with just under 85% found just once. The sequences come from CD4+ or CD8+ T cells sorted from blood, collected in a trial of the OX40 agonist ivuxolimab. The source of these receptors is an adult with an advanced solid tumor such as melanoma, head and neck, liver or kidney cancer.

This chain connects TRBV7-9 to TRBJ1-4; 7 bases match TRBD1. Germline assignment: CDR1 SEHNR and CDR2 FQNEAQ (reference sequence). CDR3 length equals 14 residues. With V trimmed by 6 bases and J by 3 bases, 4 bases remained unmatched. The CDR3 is CASSQGGSNEKLFF. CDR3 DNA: TGTGCCAGCAGTCAGGGGGGCTCTAATGAAAAACTGTTTTTT.

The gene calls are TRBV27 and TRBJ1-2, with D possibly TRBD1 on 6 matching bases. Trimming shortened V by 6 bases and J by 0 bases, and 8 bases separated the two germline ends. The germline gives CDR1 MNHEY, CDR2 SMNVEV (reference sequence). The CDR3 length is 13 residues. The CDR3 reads CASRDRANYGYTF. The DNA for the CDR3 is TGTGCCAGCAGGGACAGAGCTAACTATGGCTACACCTTC.

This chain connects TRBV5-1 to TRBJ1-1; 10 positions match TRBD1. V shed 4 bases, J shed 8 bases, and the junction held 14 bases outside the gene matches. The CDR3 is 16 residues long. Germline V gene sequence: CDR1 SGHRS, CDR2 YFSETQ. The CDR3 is CASSGRTGGAFLEAFF. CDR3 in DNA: TGCGCCAGCAGCGGGCGGACAGGGGGGGCATTTCTAGAAGCTTTCTTT.

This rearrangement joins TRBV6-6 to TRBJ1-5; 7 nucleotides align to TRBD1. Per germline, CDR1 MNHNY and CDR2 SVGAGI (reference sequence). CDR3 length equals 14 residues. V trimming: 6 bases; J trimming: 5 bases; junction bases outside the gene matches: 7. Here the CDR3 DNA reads TGTGCCAGCAGATACCAGGGGGATCATCAGCCCCAGCATTTT. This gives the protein CASRYQGDHQPQHF.

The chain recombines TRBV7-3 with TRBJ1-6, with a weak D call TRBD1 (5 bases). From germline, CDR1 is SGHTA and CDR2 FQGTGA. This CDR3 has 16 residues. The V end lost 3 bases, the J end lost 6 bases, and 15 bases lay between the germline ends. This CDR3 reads CASSLWQGLTNSPLHF. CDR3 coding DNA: TGTGCCAGCAGCTTGTGGCAGGGATTGACTAATTCACCCCTCCACTTT. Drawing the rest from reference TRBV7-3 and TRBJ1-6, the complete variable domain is GAGVSQTPSNKVTEKGKYVELRCDPISGHTALYWYRQSLGQGPEFLIYFQGTGAADDSGLPNDRFFAVRPEGSVSTLKIQRTERGDSAVYLCASSLWQGLTNSPLHFGNGTRLTVT.

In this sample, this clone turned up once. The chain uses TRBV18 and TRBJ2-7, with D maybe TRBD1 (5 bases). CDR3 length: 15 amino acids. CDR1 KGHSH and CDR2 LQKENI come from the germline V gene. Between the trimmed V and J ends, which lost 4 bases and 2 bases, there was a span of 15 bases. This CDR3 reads CASSLMQGTPYEQYF. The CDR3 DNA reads TGTGCCAGCTCACTAATGCAGGGTACCCCCTACGAGCAGTACTTC.

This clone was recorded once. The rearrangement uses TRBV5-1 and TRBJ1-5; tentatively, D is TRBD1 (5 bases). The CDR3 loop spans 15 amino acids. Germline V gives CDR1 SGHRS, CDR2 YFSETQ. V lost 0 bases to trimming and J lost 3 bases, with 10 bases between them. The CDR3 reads CASSLVPGINQPQHF. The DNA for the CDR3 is TGCGCCAGCAGCTTGGTACCAGGGATCAATCAGCCCCAGCATTTT. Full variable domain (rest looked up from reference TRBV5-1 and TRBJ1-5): KAGVTQTPRYLIKTRGQQVTLSCSPISGHRSVSWYQQTPGQGLQFLFEYFSETQRNKGNFPGRFSGRQFSNSRSEMNVSTLELGDSALYLCASSLVPGINQPQHFGDGTRLSIL.

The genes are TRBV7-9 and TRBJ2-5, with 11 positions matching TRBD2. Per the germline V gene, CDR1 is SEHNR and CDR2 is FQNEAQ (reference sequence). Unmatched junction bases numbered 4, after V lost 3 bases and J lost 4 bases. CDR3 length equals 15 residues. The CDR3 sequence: CASSFGGLAGETQYF. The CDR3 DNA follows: TGTGCCAGCAGCTTCGGTGGACTAGCGGGAGAGACCCAGTACTTC.

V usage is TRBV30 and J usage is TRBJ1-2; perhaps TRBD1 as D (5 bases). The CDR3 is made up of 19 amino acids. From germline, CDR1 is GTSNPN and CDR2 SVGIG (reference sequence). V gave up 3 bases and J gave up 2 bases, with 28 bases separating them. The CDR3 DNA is TGTGCCTGGAGACGGCGCTTCCCCGCTTTCGGGGGGTGGAACTATGGCTACACCTTC. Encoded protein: CAWRRRFPAFGGWNYGYTF.

In nucleotides, the CDR3 is TGTGCCAGCCACGGAGGGGGTTTATACAATGAGCAGTTCTTC. Its protein is CASHGGGLYNEQFF. This chain links TRBV5-4 with TRBJ2-1; D possibly matches TRBD1 or TRBD2 (6 bases each). The V gene's germline CDR1 is SGHNT and CDR2 YYREEE (reference sequence). CDR3 length: 14 amino acids. Trimming stripped 7 bases from V and 4 bases from J, with 15 bases between.

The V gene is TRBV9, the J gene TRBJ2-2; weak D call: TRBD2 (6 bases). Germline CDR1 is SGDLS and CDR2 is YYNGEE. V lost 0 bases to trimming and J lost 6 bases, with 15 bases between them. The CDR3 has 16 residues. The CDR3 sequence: CASSVERGGASGELFF. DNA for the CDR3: TGTGCCAGCAGCGTAGAACGTGGCGGGGCCTCCGGGGAGCTGTTTTTT.

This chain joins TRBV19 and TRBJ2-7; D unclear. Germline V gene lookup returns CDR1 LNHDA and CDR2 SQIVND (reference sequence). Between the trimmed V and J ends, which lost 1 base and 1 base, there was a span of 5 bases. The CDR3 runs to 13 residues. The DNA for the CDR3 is TGTGCCAGTAGTATAGTCGGGTCCTACGAGCAGTACTTC. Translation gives CASSIVGSYEQYF.

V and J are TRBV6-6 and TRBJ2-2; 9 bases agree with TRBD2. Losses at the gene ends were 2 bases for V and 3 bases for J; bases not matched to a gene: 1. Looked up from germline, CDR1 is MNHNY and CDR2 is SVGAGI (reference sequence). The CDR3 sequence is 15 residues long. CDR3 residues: CASSYGGGDTGELFF. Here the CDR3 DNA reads TGTGCCAGCAGTTACGGCGGGGGGGACACCGGGGAGCTGTTTTTT.

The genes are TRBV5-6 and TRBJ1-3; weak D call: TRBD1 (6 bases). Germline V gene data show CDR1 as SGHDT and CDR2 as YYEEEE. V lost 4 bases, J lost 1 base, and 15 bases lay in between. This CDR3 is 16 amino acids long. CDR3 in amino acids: CASSVTGTLSGNTIYF. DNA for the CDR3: TGTGCCAGCAGCGTAACCGGGACACTATCTGGAAACACCATATATTTT. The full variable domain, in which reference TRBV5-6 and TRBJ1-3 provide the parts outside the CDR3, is DAGVTQSPTHLIKTRGQQVTLRCSPKSGHDTVSWYQQALGQGPQFIFQYYEEEERQRGNFPDRFSGHQFPNYSSELNVNALLLGDSALYLCASSVTGTLSGNTIYFGEGSWLTVV.

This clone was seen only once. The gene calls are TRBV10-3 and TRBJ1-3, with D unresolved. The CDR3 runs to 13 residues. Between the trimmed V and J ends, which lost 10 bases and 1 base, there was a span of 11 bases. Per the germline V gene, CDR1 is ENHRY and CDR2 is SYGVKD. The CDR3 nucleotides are TGTGCCAGTGCGGTGGAATCTGGAAACACCATATATTTT. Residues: CASAVESGNTIYF.

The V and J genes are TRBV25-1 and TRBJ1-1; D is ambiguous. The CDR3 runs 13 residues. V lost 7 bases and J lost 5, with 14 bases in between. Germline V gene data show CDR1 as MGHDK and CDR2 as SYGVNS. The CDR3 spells CASTRGVSTEAFF. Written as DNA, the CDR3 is TGTGCCAGCACGAGAGGAGTAAGTACTGAAGCTTTCTTT. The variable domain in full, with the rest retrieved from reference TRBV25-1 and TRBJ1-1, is EADIYQTPRYLVIGTGKKITLECSQTMGHDKMYWYQQDPGMELHLIHYSYGVNSTEKGDLSSESTVSRIRTEHFPLTLESARPSHTSQYLCASTRGVSTEAFFGQGTRLTVV.

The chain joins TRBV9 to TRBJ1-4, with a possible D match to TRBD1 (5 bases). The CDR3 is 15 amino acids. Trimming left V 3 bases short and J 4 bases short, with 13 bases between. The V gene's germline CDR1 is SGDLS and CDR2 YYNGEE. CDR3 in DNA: TGTGCCAGCAGCGGAGGGACGGTCCTTAATGAAAAACTGTTTTTT. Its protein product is CASSGGTVLNEKLFF.

CDR3 coding DNA: TGTGCCAGCAGTTACGATAGTTGGGACTCCTACGAGCAGTACTTC. Its translation: CASSYDSWDSYEQYF. The rearrangement uses TRBV6-5 and TRBJ2-7; no clear D gene. Trimming removed 2 bases at V and 0 bases at J, with 11 bases between. Germline assignment: CDR1 MNHEY and CDR2 SVGAGI. The CDR3 loop spans 15 amino acids.

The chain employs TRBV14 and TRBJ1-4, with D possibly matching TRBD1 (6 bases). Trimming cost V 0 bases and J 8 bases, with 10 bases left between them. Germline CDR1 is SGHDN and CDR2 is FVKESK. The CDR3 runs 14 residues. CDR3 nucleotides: TGTGCCAGCAGCCAAGAGCAGGGGAGAGAAAAACTGTTTTTT. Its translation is CASSQEQGREKLFF.

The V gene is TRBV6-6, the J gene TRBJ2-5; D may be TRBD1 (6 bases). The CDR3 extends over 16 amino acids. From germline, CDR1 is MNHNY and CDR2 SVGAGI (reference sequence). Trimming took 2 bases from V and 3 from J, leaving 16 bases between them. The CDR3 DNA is TGTGCCAGCAGTTACCCCCAGGGGTCTGGAGAAGAGACCCAGTACTTC. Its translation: CASSYPQGSGEETQYF.

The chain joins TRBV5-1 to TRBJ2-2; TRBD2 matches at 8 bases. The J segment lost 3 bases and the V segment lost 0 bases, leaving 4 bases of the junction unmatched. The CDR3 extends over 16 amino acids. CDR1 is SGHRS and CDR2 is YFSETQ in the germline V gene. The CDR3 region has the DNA TGCGCCAGCAGCTTGGGAGCGGGGGTCTACACCGGGGAGCTGTTTTTT. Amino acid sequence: CASSLGAGVYTGELFF.

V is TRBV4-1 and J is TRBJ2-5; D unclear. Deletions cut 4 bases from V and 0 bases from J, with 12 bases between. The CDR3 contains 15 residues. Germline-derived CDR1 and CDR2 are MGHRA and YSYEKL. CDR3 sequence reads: CASSLRHPYQETQYF. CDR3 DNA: TGCGCCAGCAGCCTTCGACATCCGTACCAAGAGACCCAGTACTTC.

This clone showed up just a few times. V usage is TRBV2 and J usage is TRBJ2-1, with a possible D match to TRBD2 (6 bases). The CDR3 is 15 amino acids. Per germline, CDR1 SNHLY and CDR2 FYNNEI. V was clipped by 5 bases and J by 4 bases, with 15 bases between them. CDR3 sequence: CASSLIGSAYNEQFF. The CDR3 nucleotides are TGTGCCAGCAGTCTCATCGGGAGCGCGTACAATGAGCAGTTCTTC.